Listed below are T cell receptor beta chains from one sample, sequenced in a study of T cell changes during pregnancy in multiple sclerosis. Measured with immunoSEQ multiplex PCR; TCRdb has only the in-frame clones, and not every one. The repertoire holds about 39,000 clones, with about nine tenths as singletons. The sample in question was CD4+ T cells from peripheral blood mononuclear cells, obtained in the first trimester of pregnancy. The receptor set was obtained from a female donor in good health, enrolled as a control in a pregnancy study. Both conserved end residues are part of each CDR3.

v_gene	j_gene	CDR3aa
TRBV18	TRBJ1-1	CASSRTGTGGGNTEAFF
TRBV9	TRBJ2-6	CASSHSGANVLTF
TRBV29-1	TRBJ2-4	CSVDIPRGGTKNIQYF
TRBV7-2	TRBJ2-3	CASSSQGWTDTQYF
TRBV28	TRBJ2-7	CASRPDRGASYEQYF
TRBV5-1	TRBJ2-3	CASSFRPPTGGFKTDTQYF
TRBV5-8	TRBJ1-4	CASSLRQGLNEKLFF
TRBV7-3	TRBJ2-5	CASSFGRDRKETQYF
TRBV30	TRBJ1-2	CAWSVHGNGYTF
TRBV7-3	TRBJ2-2	CASSIQGTGELFF
TRBV7-2	TRBJ2-7	CASSLDRGEQYF
TRBV9	TRBJ1-1	CASSATDRGNTEAFF
TRBV6-6	TRBJ2-5	CASRRQGQTQYF
TRBV29-1	TRBJ1-4	CSVVGEANEKLFF
TRBV10-3	TRBJ2-1	CAISETGGGNYNEQFF
TRBV7-2	TRBJ1-6	CASSPSGQYNSPLHF
TRBV11-3	TRBJ2-4	CASSLTSGGAGKNIQYF
TRBV6-6	TRBJ2-1	CASSFLGVGNEQFF
TRBV30	TRBJ1-4	CAWSDVKRGLLNEKLFF
TRBV7-8	TRBJ2-7	CASSLQWTDEQYF
TRBV7-8	TRBJ2-3	CASSMPTSGGDGSQYF
TRBV29-1	TRBJ2-5	CRASLAGLQETQYF
TRBV6-5	TRBJ1-5	CASRLYSNQPQHF
TRBV10-3	TRBJ1-1	CAISVRGGDTEAFF
TRBV4-2	TRBJ1-2	CASSQGSQGPVGYTF
TRBV2	TRBJ1-5	CASSDTGGHQPQHF
TRBV4-2	TRBJ1-2	CASSQVIRGLGGYTF
TRBV18	TRBJ1-5	CASSQGNQPQHF
TRBV4-2	TRBJ2-7	CASSRGGASYEQYF
TRBV7-2	TRBJ2-7	CASSSSHSSYEQYF
TRBV27	TRBJ2-2	CASTELGQPNTGELFF
TRBV7-2	TRBJ1-6	CASSHSGYNSPLHF
TRBV5-1	TRBJ2-2	CASSPGGTANTGELFF
TRBV4-3	TRBJ1-5	CASSQTYPQPQHF
TRBV28	TRBJ1-2	CASSPPDKFYGYTF
TRBV7-3	TRBJ2-1	CASSLTSGGSPYNEQFF